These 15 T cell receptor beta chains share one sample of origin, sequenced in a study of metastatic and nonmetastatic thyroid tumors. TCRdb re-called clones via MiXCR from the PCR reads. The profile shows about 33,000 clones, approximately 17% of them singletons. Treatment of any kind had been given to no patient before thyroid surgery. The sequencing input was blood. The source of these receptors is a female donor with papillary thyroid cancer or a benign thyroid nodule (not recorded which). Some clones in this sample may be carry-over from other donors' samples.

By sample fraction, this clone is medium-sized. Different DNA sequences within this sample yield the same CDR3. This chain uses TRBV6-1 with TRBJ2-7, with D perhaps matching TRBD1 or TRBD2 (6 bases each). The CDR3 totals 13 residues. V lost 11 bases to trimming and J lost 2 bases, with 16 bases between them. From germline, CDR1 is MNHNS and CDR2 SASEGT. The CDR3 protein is CASSRGETYEQYF. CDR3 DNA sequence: TGTGCCTCCTCGAGGGGGGAAACCTACGAGCAGTACTTC.

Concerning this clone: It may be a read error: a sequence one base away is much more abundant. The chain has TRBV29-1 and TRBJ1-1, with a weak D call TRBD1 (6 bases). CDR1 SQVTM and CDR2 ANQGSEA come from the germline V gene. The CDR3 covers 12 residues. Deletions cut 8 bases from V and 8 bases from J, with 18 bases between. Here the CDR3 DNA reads TGCAGCTCCGCGCCCAGGACAGCCGAAGCTTTCTTT. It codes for CSSAPRTAEAFF.

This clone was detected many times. The CDR3, as DNA: TGTGCCAGCAGCTTGGTGGACAGGATTAACTATGGCTACACCTTC. Translating it yields CASSLVDRINYGYTF. The chain has TRBV5-6 and TRBJ1-2; TRBD1 matches 7 bases. Trimming removed 0 bases from V and 1 base from J; junction bases left unmatched: 3. The CDR3 is made up of 15 amino acids. CDR1 is SGHDT and CDR2 is YYEEEE in the germline V gene.

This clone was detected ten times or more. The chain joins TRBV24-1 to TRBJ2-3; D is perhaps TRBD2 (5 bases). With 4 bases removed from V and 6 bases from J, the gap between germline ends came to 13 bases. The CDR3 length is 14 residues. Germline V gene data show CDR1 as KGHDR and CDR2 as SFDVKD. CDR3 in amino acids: CATSDRGLSDTQYF. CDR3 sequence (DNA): TGTGCCACCAGTGACCGAGGACTGTCGGATACGCAGTATTTT.

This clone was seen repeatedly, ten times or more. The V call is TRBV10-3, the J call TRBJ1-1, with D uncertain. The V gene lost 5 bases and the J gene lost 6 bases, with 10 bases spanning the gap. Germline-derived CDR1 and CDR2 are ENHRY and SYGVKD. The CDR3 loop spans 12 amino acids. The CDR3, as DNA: TGTGCCATCAGTAGAATAAGGGCTGAAGCTTTCTTT. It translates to CAISRIRAEAFF.

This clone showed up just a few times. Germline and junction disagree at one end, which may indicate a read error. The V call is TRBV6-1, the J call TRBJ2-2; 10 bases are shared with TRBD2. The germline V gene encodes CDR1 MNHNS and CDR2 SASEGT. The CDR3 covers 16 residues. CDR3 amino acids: CASSVLAGDRSGELFF. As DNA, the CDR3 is TGTGCCAGCAGTGTCCTAGCGGGAGATCGTTCCGGCGAGCTGTTTTTT.

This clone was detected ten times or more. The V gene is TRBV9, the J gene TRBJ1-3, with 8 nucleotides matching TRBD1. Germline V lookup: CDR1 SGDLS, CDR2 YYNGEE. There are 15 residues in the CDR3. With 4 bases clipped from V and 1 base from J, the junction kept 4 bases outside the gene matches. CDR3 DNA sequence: TGTGCCAGCAGCCCAGGACAGGGATCTGGAAACACCATATATTTT. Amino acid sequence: CASSPGQGSGNTIYF.

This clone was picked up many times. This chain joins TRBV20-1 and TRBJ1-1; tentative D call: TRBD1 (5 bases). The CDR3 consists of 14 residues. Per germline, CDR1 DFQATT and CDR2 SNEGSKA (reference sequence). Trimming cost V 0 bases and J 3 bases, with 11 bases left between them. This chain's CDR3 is CSARDPGIDTEAFF. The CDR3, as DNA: TGCAGTGCTAGAGATCCAGGGATTGACACTGAAGCTTTCTTT.

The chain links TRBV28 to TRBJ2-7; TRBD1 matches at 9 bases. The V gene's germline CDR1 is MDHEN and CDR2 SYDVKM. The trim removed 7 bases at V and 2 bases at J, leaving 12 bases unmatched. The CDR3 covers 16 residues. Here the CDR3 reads CASIHPGTGMTYEQYF. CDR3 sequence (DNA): TGTGCCAGCATCCATCCAGGGACAGGGATGACCTACGAGCAGTACTTC.

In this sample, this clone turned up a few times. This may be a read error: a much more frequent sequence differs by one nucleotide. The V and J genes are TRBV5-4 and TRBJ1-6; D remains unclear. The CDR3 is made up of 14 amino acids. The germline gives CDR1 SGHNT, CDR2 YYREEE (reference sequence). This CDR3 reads CASILEGRDSPLHF. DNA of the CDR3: TGTGCCAGCATCTTGGAAGGGCGGGATTCACCCCTCCACTTT.

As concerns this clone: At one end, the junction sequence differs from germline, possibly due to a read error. The CDR3 region is CASSETGVSWANVLTF. DNA for the CDR3: TGTGCCAGCAGTGAGACGGGGGTCTCTTGGGCCAACGTCCTGACTTTC. The rearrangement joins TRBV6-1 to TRBJ2-6; D perhaps matches TRBD2 (6 bases). This CDR3 is built from 16 residues. The germline gives CDR1 MNHNS, CDR2 SASEGT.

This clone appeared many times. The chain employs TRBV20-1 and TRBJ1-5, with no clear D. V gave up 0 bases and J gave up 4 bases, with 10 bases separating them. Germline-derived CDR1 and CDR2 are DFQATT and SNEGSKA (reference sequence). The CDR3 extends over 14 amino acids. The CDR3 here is CSARDPAGNQPQHF. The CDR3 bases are TGCAGTGCTAGAGATCCGGCGGGGAATCAGCCCCAGCATTTT.

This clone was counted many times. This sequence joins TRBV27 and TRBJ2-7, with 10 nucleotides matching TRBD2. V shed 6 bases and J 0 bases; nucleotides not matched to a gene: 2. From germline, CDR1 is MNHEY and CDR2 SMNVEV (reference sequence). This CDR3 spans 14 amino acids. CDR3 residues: CASRWTSGSYEQYF. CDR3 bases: TGTGCCAGCAGATGGACTAGCGGCTCCTACGAGCAGTACTTC.

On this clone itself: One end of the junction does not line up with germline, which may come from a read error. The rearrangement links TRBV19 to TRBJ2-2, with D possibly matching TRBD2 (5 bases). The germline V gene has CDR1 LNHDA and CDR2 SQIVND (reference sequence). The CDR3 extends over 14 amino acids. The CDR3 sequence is CASRLFDGSGDLFF. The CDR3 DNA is TGTGCCAGTAGGCTCTTCGATGGCTCCGGGGATCTGTTTTTT.

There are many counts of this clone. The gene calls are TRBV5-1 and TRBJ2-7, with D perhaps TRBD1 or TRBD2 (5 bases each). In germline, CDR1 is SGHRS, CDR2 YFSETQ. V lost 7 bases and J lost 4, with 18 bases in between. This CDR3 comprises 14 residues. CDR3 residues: CASSTQGPGYEQYF. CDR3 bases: TGCGCCAGCTCGACCCAGGGACCGGGTTACGAGCAGTACTTC. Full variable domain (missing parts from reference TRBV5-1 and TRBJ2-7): KAGVTQTPRYLIKTRGQQVTLSCSPISGHRSVSWYQQTPGQGLQFLFEYFSETQRNKGNFPGRFSGRQFSNSRSEMNVSTLELGDSALYLCASSTQGPGYEQYFGPGTRLTVT.